These 10 T cell receptor beta chains originate from one sample sequenced in a study of regulatory T cells in long-lasting Graves disease. Documented time point: persistent/refractory GD, antithyroid drugs over 5 years with positive TRAb. The TCR library was made from RNA that had been extracted from PBMCs in TRIzol. The TCR beta library used iRepertoire HTBI primers with Arm-PCR amplification of CDR3. In TCRdb, the multiplex PCR reads were re-called with MiXCR into one record per CDR3 protein. The profile shows about 430,000 distinct CDR3 sequences, 21% of them singletons. The sequences come from peripheral blood mononuclear cells (PBMCs), collected when the disease was refractory, from a patient treated with antithyroid drugs. All receptors derive from a female donor with Graves disease.

This clonotype has a handful of counts. The chain combines TRBV28 with TRBJ2-1; perhaps TRBD2 as D (6 bases). The CDR3 contains 15 residues. Germline V gene data show CDR1 as MDHEN and CDR2 as SYDVKM. V gave up 6 bases and J gave up 6 bases, with 18 bases separating them. CDR3 amino acids: CASSPSRERGNEQFF. Written as DNA, the CDR3 is TGTGCCAGCAGCCCCTCTCGGGAGCGCGGCAATGAGCAGTTCTTC.

The gene calls are TRBV19 and TRBJ2-7; D is perhaps TRBD2 (5 bases). The V gene lost 5 bases and the J gene lost 7 bases, with 15 bases spanning the gap. Germline V gives CDR1 LNHDA, CDR2 SQIVND (reference sequence). The CDR3 loop spans 13 amino acids. The CDR3 loop reads CASSLGISSEQYF. Here the CDR3 DNA reads TGTGCCAGTAGTCTCGGGATCTCTTCGGAGCAGTACTTC.

Concerning this clonotype: A much larger clone lies a single base off, so this may be a read error. The chain has TRBV5-6 and TRBJ2-5; D remains ambiguous. CDR1 and CDR2 (germline): SGHDT, YYEEEE. Trimming shortened V by 1 base and J by 5 bases, and 9 bases separated the two germline ends. The CDR3 totals 13 residues. DNA of the CDR3: TGTGCCAGCAGCTTGCGAAATAGGGAGACCCAGTACTTC. Translation: CASSLRNRETQYF.

There are many counts of this clonotype. The chain links TRBV2 to TRBJ1-4, with 7 bases identical to TRBD1. This CDR3 is 13 amino acids long. With 5 bases clipped from V and 8 bases from J, the junction kept 5 bases outside the gene matches. CDR1 is SNHLY and CDR2 is FYNNEI in the germline V gene. The CDR3 nucleotides read TGTGCCAGCAGTCGACAGGGCGGCGAAAAACTGTTTTTT. Translation: CASSRQGGEKLFF.

As regards this clonotype: This may arise from a read error, as a much more abundant clone is one base away. The chain uses TRBV28 and TRBJ2-2; D is perhaps TRBD2 (6 bases). The V end lost 0 bases, the J end lost 2 bases, and 19 bases lay between the germline ends. Germline V gene data show CDR1 as MDHEN and CDR2 as SYDVKM. The CDR3 spans 19 residues. CDR3 amino acids: CASSLWGTGAGTNTGELFF. CDR3 nucleotide sequence: TGTGCCAGCAGTTTATGGGGGACCGGGGCAGGGACTAACACCGGGGAGCTGTTTTTT.

The chain couples TRBV6-1 to TRBJ2-7; D is perhaps TRBD1 or TRBD2 (5 bases each). Looked up from germline, CDR1 is MNHNS and CDR2 is SASEGT. The CDR3 has 14 amino acids. V dropped 2 bases and J dropped 3 bases, with 11 bases sitting between them. DNA for the CDR3: TGTGCCAGCAGTGAACGGGGCAATCTCTACGAGCAGTACTTC. Translated: CASSERGNLYEQYF.

This clonotype was counted many times. The gene calls are TRBV28 and TRBJ1-4; no definite D call. The CDR3 is 13 amino acids. The germline V and J ends were trimmed by 3 bases and 3 bases, with 5 bases remaining between them. Germline assignment: CDR1 MDHEN and CDR2 SYDVKM. CDR3 region: CASSLSSNEKLFF. CDR3 nucleotide sequence: TGTGCCAGCAGTTTGAGCTCTAATGAAAAACTGTTTTTT. The full variable domain, completed using reference TRBV28 and TRBJ1-4, is DVKVTQSSRYLVKRTGEKVFLECVQDMDHENMFWYRQDPGLGLRLIYFSYDVKMKEKGDIPEGYSVSREKKERFSLILESASTNQTSMYLCASSLSSNEKLFFGSGTQLSVL.

This clonotype was picked up many times. The J gene is TRBJ1-2, the V gene TRBV28; 10 bases map to TRBD1. Germline V lookup: CDR1 MDHEN, CDR2 SYDVKM. Unmatched junction bases numbered 7, after V lost 1 base and J lost 8 bases. CDR3 length: 15 amino acids. The CDR3 sequence is CASSLSGTGAEGYTF. CDR3 DNA sequence: TGTGCCAGCAGTTTATCCGGGACAGGGGCGGAAGGCTACACCTTC.

This chain links TRBV28 with TRBJ2-1; D is uncertain. This CDR3 region has 13 residues. Germline V CDR1 and CDR2: MDHEN, SYDVKM. Trimming pared 6 bases from V and 6 bases from J, leaving 12 bases between. CDR3 amino acids: CASSLMWTNEQFF. For the CDR3, the DNA is TGTGCCAGCAGCCTAATGTGGACCAATGAGCAGTTCTTC. The full variable domain, with the rest looked up from reference TRBV28 and TRBJ2-1, is DVKVTQSSRYLVKRTGEKVFLECVQDMDHENMFWYRQDPGLGLRLIYFSYDVKMKEKGDIPEGYSVSREKKERFSLILESASTNQTSMYLCASSLMWTNEQFFGPGTRLTVL.

This clonotype came up many times. The rearrangement uses TRBV10-3 and TRBJ2-7; D remains ambiguous. With 6 bases removed from V and 4 bases from J, the gap between germline ends came to 19 bases. Germline V lookup: CDR1 ENHRY, CDR2 SYGVKD. The CDR3 has 15 amino acids. This CDR3 is CAIRGSPEGLYEQYF. The CDR3 region has the DNA TGTGCCATCAGGGGAAGCCCCGAAGGGCTTTACGAGCAGTACTTC.